This paragraph covers one T cell receptor (beta chain) sequence. The data originate from a study of blood T cell repertoires in COVID-19. About the research overall: The United States, Italy and Spain supplied acute and convalescent COVID-19 samples. From T cells, B-cell-depleted T cells, or PBMCs came the material, which was cDNA or gDNA.

CDR1 is MGHRA, CDR2 YSYEKL, per germline. CDR3 length: 14 residues. V dropped 0 bases and J dropped 5; count of bases not matched to a gene: 1. Original processing notes: Amplification of reference gene primers provided the estimated nucleated cell counts. Generated by immunoSEQ multiplex PCR, the TCRdb table keeps only in-frame clones and is missing some. V, J and clone size are taken as reported in that table, and D and trimming were inferred from the DNA itself. This table has around 340,000 clones, about 92% appearing once. The chain has TRBV4-1 and TRBJ1-1; 9 bases are shared with TRBD1. Input material: peripheral blood. This receptor was taken from a woman in her fifties or sixties with COVID-19, enrolled during active disease. The CDR3 protein is CASSQEDRGTEAFF. Written as DNA, the CDR3 is TGCGCCAGCAGCCAAGAGGACAGGGGTACTGAAGCTTTCTTT.